Here is one T cell receptor beta chain with its context. The data stem from a study of control samples from healthy donors and cancer patients. TCRdb keeps only in-frame clones here, not all; method: immunoSEQ multiplex PCR. The sample consists of about 50,000 clones, around 95% of them appearing once. V was clipped by 5 bases and J by 9 bases; unmatched bases: 14. Germline V lookup: CDR1 SGHNT, CDR2 YENEEA. The CDR3 length is 16 residues. The V and J genes are TRBV11-3 and TRBJ2-1; 9 nucleotides match TRBD2. The receptor was isolated from a woman younger than 45 in good health. The sample taken for sequencing was blood. The CDR3 DNA is TGTGCCAGCAGCCCCAGGGGCGGGAGGGCCCTCGGTGAGCAGTTCTTC. Protein sequence: CASSPRGGRALGEQFF.